The clone carrying this TCR beta chain was counted a few times. Its antigen is undetermined. These data originate in a study of response to subunit inactivated influenza vaccine. TCRdb passed the RT-PCR reads through MiXCR, listing each CDR3 protein once. This table has around 570,000 distinct CDR3 sequences, 6% to 9% appearing once. The CDR3 is made up of 14 amino acids. Germline V gene data show CDR1 as KGHSH and CDR2 as LQKENI. V lost 0 bases to trimming and J lost 2 bases, with 8 bases between them. The study, taken as a whole, reports: The study's authors posited that every seasonal influenza vaccination enlists few new T cells.

The sequence derives from a man in his fifties or sixties who received an inactivated influenza vaccine. The material sequenced was PBMCs from blood, taken around 25 months after vaccination. The chain couples TRBV18 to TRBJ2-7; weak D call: TRBD1 (5 bases). CDR3 sequence: CASSPPQGTYEQYF. Here the CDR3 DNA reads TGTGCCAGCTCACCACCGCAGGGAACCTACGAGCAGTACTTC.